The T cell receptor beta chain under discussion was sequenced for a study of T cells expressing NK-cell markers. Study-wide context: Sorted CD3+CD56+NKG2C+, CD3+CD56+NKG2C- and CD3+CD56-NKG2C+ T cells provided the TCR beta repertoires.

One entry per CDR3 protein, without DNA, is what TCRdb gives after re-calling the 5' RACE reads. The repertoire table contains about 460,000 distinct CDR3 sequences. CDR1 KGHDR and CDR2 SFDVKD come from the germline V gene. The CDR3 extends over 18 amino acids. Study results and caveats: One observes that, in a few donors, these clonotypes were also the leading ones within the CD3+CD56-NKG2C+ fraction. NKG2C+ dominant clonotype frequencies in roughly six donors were 1.0-7.0% of CD8+ T cells.

Comment on this clonotype: Its cognate antigen is unknown.

The TCR originated in a woman between 45 and 65 years old in good health. The rearrangement uses TRBV24-1 and TRBJ2-3; absent DNA, TCRdb's TRBD2 call cannot be checked. The sample was blood T cells: a sorted CD56 or NKG2C T cell subset, CD4+ or CD8+ T cells, or bulk PBMC T cells (not recorded which). The CDR3 reads CATSDLPIRAGVEDTQYF.